This T cell receptor beta chain emerged from a study of shared T cell receptors in the human thymus. This table comes from immunoSEQ multiplex PCR, and its TCRdb copy is limited to in-frame clones, with some not included. The sample gives 55,000 to 80,000 clones, roughly 95% of which show up once; 0.03% to 0.04% is in the top ten. The sequenced material came from thymocytes. The origin of this receptor is a human donor.

CDR3 in DNA: TGTGCCAGCAGTTACTCGATCCCCGGGAAGTACGAGCAGTACTTC. Amino acids: CASSYSIPGKYEQYF. This chain joins TRBV6-5 and TRBJ2-7, with TRBD2 as a possible D gene (5 bases). V was clipped by 0 bases and J by 4 bases, with 13 bases between them. The CDR3 extends over 15 amino acids. CDR1 is MNHEY, CDR2 SVGAGI, per germline.